This TCR beta chain was retrieved from a study of T cells in tuberculosis. Study as a whole: This South African cohort compared adolescents with or without latent tuberculosis against adults with active tuberculosis.

Some clones are missing from TCRdb's copy, which holds only in-frame ones; the method was immunoSEQ multiplex PCR. The data contain fewer than 45,000 clones, more than 90% of them singletons. This clonotype originated in a donor between 5 and 29 years old with latent tuberculosis or without tuberculosis infection. The material sequenced was PBMCs.

The CDR3 bases are TGTGCCAGCAGCCCCGGCGGAAGCTATGGCTACACCTTC. It encodes CASSPGGSYGYTF. The chain joins TRBV5-6 to TRBJ1-2; D uncertain. Germline V gene sequence: CDR1 SGHDT, CDR2 YYEEEE. The CDR3 is made up of 13 amino acids. V lost 4 bases and J 4 bases, leaving 11 bases between the germline ends. Drawing the rest from reference TRBV5-6 and TRBJ1-2, the complete variable domain is DAGVTQSPTHLIKTRGQQVTLRCSPKSGHDTVSWYQQALGQGPQFIFQYYEEEERQRGNFPDRFSGHQFPNYSSELNVNALLLGDSALYLCASSPGGSYGYTFGSGTRLTVV.